This is a list of T cell receptor beta chains from one sample in a study of vaccination effects on CD4 cells after COVID-19. Their cognate antigens are unknown. Libraries were prepared by immunoSEQ multiplex PCR; TCRdb keeps only in-frame clonotypes and omits some of them. Of 23,000 or so clones listed, about three quarters are singletons. Source: CD4+ T cells from PBMCs cultured with HCoV-229E spike peptides, taken before COVID-19 vaccination. Receptors originate from a human donor who received a COVID-19 vaccine. Both conserved end residues are part of each CDR3. A D gene is named only where the DNA matches it firmly. Clone size is stated in some rows and not others, as once, few, many or a class when expanded.

TRBV7-9	TRBD2	TRBJ2-1	.	TGTGCCAGCAGCTTAGGCAATAGCGGGGGGGCTGATGAGCAGTTCTTC	CASSLGNSGGADEQFF
TRBV11-2	.	TRBJ2-1	.	TGTGCCAGCAGCTTAGAACTCGCGGGGAACAATGAGCAGTTCTTC	CASSLELAGNNEQFF
TRBV4-2	.	TRBJ1-1	.	TGTGCCAGCAGCCAAGGAAGAGGAGTGAACACTGAAGCTTTCTTT	CASSQGRGVNTEAFF
TRBV7-2	.	TRBJ2-7	.	TGTGCCAGCAGCTTTGGAGGGGGACCCTACGAGCAGTACTTC	CASSFGGGPYEQYF
TRBV5-1	.	TRBJ1-1	.	TGCGCCAGCAGCCAAGGAGCCATGAACACTGAAGCTTTCTTT	CASSQGAMNTEAFF
TRBV5-1	TRBD2	TRBJ2-5	.	TGCGCCAGCAGCTTGGCCGGATCTAGCGGGAGACAAGAGACCCAGTACTTC	CASSLAGSSGRQETQYF
TRBV24-1	.	TRBJ1-4	.	TGTGCCACCAGTGGGGATCAGTGTCGAACTAATGAAAAACTGTTTTTT	CATSGDQCRTNEKLFF
TRBV5-1	.	TRBJ2-3	.	TGCGCCAGCAGCTTGGGGGCCTCAGCGGGAGATACGCAGTATTTT	CASSLGASAGDTQYF
TRBV7-9	.	TRBJ2-5	few	TGTGCCAGCAGCTTAGCTGGGGGGCAAGAGACCCAGTACTTC	CASSLAGGQETQYF
TRBV6-5	TRBD2	TRBJ2-1	.	TGTGCCAGCCGAAACCGACTAGCGGGGGACAATGAGCAGTTCTTC	CASRNRLAGDNEQFF
TRBV27	.	TRBJ1-2	.	TGTGCCAGCAGTTTGGGGGGGGTTTATGGCTACACCTTC	CASSLGGVYGYTF
TRBV7-9	TRBD1	TRBJ1-1	.	TGTGCCAGCAGCTCCCAGGGGGGGTTAACTGAAGCTTTCTTT	CASSSQGGLTEAFF
TRBV12-3/TRBV12-4	.	TRBJ2-1	.	TGTGCCAGCAGTTTTGTTCGTAATGAGCAGTTCTTC	CASSFVRNEQFF
TRBV29-1	.	TRBJ1-1	.	TGCAGCGCCGTACAGGGTATATTTGGAACTGAAGCTTTCTTT	CSAVQGIFGTEAFF
TRBV11-2	TRBD1	TRBJ2-2	once	TGTGCCAGCAGCTCCCCCAGGGGGACCGGGGAGCTGTTTTTT	CASSSPRGTGELFF
TRBV7-9	.	TRBJ1-2	.	TGTGCCAGCAGCCCCGCTTTCACAGGGACGAGGTATGGCTACACCTTC	CASSPAFTGTRYGYTF
TRBV10-2	TRBD2	TRBJ2-5	.	TGCGCCAGCAGGCCCGGGACTAGCGGAGGGGAGACCCAGTACTTC	CASRPGTSGGETQYF
TRBV3-1/TRBV3-2	.	TRBJ2-1	few	TGTGCCAGCAGCCAAGCCTTGGCGAAGCAGTTCTTC	CASSQALAKQFF
TRBV3-1/TRBV3-2	.	TRBJ1-2	once	TGTGCCAGCAGCCAAGATGTCGACTATGGCTACACCTTC	CASSQDVDYGYTF
TRBV19	TRBD1	TRBJ2-4	.	TGTGCCAGTAGTTCAGGGACAGCCGAAAAAAACATTCAGTACTTC	CASSSGTAEKNIQYF
TRBV5-6	.	TRBJ1-6	.	TGTGCTTCGGGTCGCGATAATTCACCCCTCCACTTT	CASGRDNSPLHF
TRBV15	.	TRBJ1-4	.	TGTGCCACCAGCAGAGTAGGTACAACTAATGAAAAACTGTTTTTT	CATSRVGTTNEKLFF
TRBV27	.	TRBJ1-6	few	TGTGCCAGCAGTTTGGAGAGCAGCTCCTATAATTCACCCCTCCACTTT	CASSLESSSYNSPLHF
TRBV6-5	.	TRBJ1-5	.	TGTGCCAGCAGGAAAGATAGCAATCAGCCCCAGCATTTT	CASRKDSNQPQHF
TRBV5-1	.	TRBJ2-3	once	TGCGCCAGCAGCTGGACTAGCACAGATACGCAGTATTTT	CASSWTSTDTQYF
TRBV6-5	.	TRBJ1-2	few	TGTGCCAGCAGTCGACAGTTGGACTATGGCTACACCTTC	CASSRQLDYGYTF
TRBV2	TRBD2	TRBJ2-7	.	TGTGCCAGCGCCGATTTAGCGGGGGGGCGGAACGAGCAGTACTTC	CASADLAGGRNEQYF
TRBV6-5	.	TRBJ1-1	once	TGTGCCAGCAAACAGGCAGGGAACACTGAAGCTTTCTTT	CASKQAGNTEAFF
TRBV6-5	.	TRBJ1-5	.	TGTGCCAGCAGGCAGGGACTTGGCAATCAGCCCCAGCATTTT	CASRQGLGNQPQHF